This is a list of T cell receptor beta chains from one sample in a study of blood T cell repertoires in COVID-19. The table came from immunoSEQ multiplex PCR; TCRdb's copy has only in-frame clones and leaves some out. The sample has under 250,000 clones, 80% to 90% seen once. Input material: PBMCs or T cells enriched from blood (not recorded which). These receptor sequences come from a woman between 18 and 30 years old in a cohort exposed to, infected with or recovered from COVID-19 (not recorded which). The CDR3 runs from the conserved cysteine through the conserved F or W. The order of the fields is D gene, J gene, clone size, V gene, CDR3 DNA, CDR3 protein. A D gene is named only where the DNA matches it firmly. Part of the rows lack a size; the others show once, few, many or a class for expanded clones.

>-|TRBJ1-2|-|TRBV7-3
TGTGCCAGCAGCGACCTCGGGGGGTCTGGCTACACCTTC
CASSDLGGSGYTF
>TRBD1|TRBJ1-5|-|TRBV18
TGTGCCAGCTCACAAAGACAGGGGGATCAGCCCCAGCATTTT
CASSQRQGDQPQHF
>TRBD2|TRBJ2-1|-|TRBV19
TGTGCCAGTAGGTCCCTCCTAGCGGGGGGGCCCTATGAGCAGTTCTTC
CASRSLLAGGPYEQFF
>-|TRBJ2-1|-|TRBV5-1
TGCGCCAGCAGCCCCAACCCCCAGTCAAGCTCCTACAATGAGCAGTTCTTC
CASSPNPQSSSYNEQFF
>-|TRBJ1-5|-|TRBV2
TGTGCCAGCAGCCCTGGGACATCTAATCAGCCCCAGCATTTT
CASSPGTSNQPQHF
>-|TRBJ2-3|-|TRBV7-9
TGTGCCAGCAGCCGTACGACTGGCGTGGGCACAGATACGCAGTATTTT
CASSRTTGVGTDTQYF
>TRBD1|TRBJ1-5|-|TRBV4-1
TGCGCCAGCAGCCAACAATTCCCGACAGGGCTTAGCAATCAGCCCCAGCATTTT
CASSQQFPTGLSNQPQHF
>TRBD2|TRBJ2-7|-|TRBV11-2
TGTGCCAGCAGCTCGAGGGAGTCTGGGACTAACTACGAGCAGTACTTC
CASSSRESGTNYEQYF
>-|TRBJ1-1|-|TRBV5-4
TGTGCCAGCAGCTTGATAGACACTGAAGCTTTCTTT
CASSLIDTEAFF
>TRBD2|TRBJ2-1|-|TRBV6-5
TGTGCCAGCACCCTCCCGGGACTAGCGGGGGAATCGTTCTTC
CASTLPGLAGESFF
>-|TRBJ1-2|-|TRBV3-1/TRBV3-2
TGTGCCAGCAGCCCGCGAAAGTCGACCTCGACAGCCCGGAACTATGGCTACACCTTC
CASSPRKSTSTARNYGYTF
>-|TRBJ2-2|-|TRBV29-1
TGCAGCGTTGGGAACAGAACAGCTAACACCGGGGAGCTGTTTTTT
CSVGNRTANTGELFF
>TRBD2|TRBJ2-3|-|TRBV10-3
TGTGCCATCAGTGACCGGCTAGCGGAGAGCACAGATACGCAGTATTTT
CAISDRLAESTDTQYF
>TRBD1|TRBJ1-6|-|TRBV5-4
TGTGCCAGCAGCGGGGACAGGGAGGATTCACCCCTCCACTTT
CASSGDREDSPLHF
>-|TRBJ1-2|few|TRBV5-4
TGTGCCAGCAGCTTTGGCCAGGACTTTAACTATGGCTACACCTTC
CASSFGQDFNYGYTF
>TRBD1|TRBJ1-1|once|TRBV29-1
TGCAGCGTGAGACAGGGGGCCAGGGACACTGAAGCTTTCTTT
CSVRQGARDTEAFF